This T cell receptor beta chain was sequenced in a study of multiple sclerosis patients with progressive multifocal leukoencephalopathy. Study-level points and caveats: Before and during natalizumab, the clones expanded at PML already existed. Less diverse TRB repertoires were suggested in most PML patients.

Time point indicated: about 13 months of natalizumab therapy. With respect to this clone: What it binds is unknown.

CDR1 is MDHEN and CDR2 is SYDVKM in the germline V gene. This CDR3 comprises 16 residues. J lost 4 bases, V lost 5 bases, and 12 bases had no gene match. Measured with immunoSEQ multiplex PCR; TCRdb has only the in-frame clones, and not every one. The sample records 25,000 or so clones, roughly 90% being singletons. The V gene is TRBV28, the J gene TRBJ1-2; 8 positions match TRBD1. This sequence originates from a man aged 30 to 39 with multiple sclerosis. This material consisted of PBMCs, taken from a patient treated with natalizumab. In DNA form, the CDR3 reads TGTGCCAGCAGTCTCTTCCCTGGACAGGGTACCTATGGCTACACCTTC. The encoded protein is CASSLFPGQGTYGYTF.